The clone carrying this T cell receptor (beta chain) was counted between two and nine times. Its antigen is undetermined. This CDR3 is 13 amino acids long. Trimming pared 5 bases from V and 5 bases from J, leaving 13 bases between. The germline V gene has CDR1 SEHNR and CDR2 FQNEAQ (reference sequence). The sample belongs to a study of T cell responses to AZD1222 COVID-19 vaccine. Sequencing was performed with immunoSEQ multiplex PCR; in TCRdb, only in-frame clones are kept and a portion is missing. The table lists approximately 84,000 clones, 70% to 90% of them singletons. Study-wide points: Females made up more of the donors, who were largely white British, and clonal diversity may have come out too low. Scientists sampled the repertoires only once the peak T cell response had passed. Spike-specific TCR breadth and depth went up after people got two AZD1222 doses.

This clonotype was sampled from an adult who received the AZD1222 COVID-19 vaccine. V is TRBV7-9 and J is TRBJ2-7; D assignment may be TRBD1 or TRBD2 (5 bases each). This material consisted of peripheral blood, taken 28 days after the second AZD1222 dose. In nucleotides, the CDR3 is TGTGCCAGCAGCGGCCCCCAGGGACACGAGCAGTACTTC. This gives the protein CASSGPQGHEQYF. The whole variable domain, remainder taken from reference TRBV7-9 and TRBJ2-7, is DTGVSQNPRHKITKRGQNVTFRCDPISEHNRLYWYRQTLGQGPEFLTYFQNEAQLEKSRLLSDRFSAERPKGSFSTLEIQRTEQGDSAMYLCASSGPQGHEQYFGPGTRLTVT.